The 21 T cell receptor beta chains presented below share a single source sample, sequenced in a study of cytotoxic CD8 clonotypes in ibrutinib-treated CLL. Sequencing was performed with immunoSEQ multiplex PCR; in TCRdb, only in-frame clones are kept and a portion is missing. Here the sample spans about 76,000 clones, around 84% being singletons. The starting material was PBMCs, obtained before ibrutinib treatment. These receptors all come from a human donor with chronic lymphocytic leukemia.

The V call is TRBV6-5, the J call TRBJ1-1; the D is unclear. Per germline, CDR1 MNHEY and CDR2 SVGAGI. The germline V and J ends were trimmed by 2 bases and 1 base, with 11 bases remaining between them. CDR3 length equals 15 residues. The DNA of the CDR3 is TGTGCCAGCAGTTACGGAGGGTTACAGAACACTGAAGCTTTCTTT. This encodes CASSYGGLQNTEAFF.

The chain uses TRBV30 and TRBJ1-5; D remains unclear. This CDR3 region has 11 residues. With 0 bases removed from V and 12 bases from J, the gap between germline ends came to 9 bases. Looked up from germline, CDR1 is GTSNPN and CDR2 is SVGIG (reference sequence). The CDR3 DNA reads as TGTGCCTGGAGTGTCGGCGCAAACCAGCATTTT. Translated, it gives CAWSVGANQHF.

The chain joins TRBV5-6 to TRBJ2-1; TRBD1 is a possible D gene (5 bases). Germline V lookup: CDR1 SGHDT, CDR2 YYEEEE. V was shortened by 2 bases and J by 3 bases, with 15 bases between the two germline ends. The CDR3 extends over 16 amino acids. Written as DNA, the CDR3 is TGTGCCAGCAGCTTTTTTGCGCAGGGAAACTACAATGAGCAGTTCTTC. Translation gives CASSFFAQGNYNEQFF.

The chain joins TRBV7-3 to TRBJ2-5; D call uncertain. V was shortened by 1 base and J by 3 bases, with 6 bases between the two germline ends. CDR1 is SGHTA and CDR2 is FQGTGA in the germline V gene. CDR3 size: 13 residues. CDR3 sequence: CASSLSWEETQYF. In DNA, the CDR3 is TGTGCCAGCAGCTTAAGCTGGGAAGAGACCCAGTACTTC.

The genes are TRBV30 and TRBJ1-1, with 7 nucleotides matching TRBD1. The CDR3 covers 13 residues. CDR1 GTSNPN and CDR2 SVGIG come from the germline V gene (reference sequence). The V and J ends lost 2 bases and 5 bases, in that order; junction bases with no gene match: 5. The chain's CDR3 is CAWSLSRGTEAFF. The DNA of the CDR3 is TGTGCCTGGAGTCTCTCCAGGGGGACTGAAGCTTTCTTT.

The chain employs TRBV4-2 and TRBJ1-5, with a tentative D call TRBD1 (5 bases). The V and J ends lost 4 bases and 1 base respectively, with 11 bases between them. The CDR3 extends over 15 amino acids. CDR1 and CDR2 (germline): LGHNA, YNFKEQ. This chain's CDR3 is CASSPQGFSNQPQHF. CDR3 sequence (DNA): TGTGCCAGCAGCCCGCAGGGTTTCAGCAATCAGCCCCAGCATTTT.

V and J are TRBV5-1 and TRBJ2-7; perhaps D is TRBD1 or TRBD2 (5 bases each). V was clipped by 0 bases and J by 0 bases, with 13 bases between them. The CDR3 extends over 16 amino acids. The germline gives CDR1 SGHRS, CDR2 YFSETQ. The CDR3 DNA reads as TGCGCCAGCAGCTTGGTCGGGGCTAGCATCTCCTACGAGCAGTACTTC. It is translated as CASSLVGASISYEQYF.

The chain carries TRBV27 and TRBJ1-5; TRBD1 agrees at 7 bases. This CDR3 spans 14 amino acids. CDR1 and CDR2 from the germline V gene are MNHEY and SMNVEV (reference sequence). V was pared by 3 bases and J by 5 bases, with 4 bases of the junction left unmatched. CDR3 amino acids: CASSLAQGDQPQHF. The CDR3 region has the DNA TGTGCCAGCAGTTTGGCCCAGGGGGATCAGCCCCAGCATTTT.

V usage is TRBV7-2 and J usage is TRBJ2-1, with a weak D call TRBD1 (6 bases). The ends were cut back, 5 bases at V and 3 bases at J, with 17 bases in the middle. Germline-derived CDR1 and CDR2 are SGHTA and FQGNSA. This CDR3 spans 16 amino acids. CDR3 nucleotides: TGTGCCAGCAGCGGAGAGGGGGAGATTCACTACAATGAGCAGTTCTTC. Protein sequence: CASSGEGEIHYNEQFF. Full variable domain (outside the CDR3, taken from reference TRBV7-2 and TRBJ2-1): GAGVSQSPSNKVTEKGKDVELRCDPISGHTALYWYRQSLGQGLEFLIYFQGNSAPDKSGLPSDRFSAERTGGSVSTLTIQRTQQEDSAVYLCASSGEGEIHYNEQFFGPGTRLTVL.

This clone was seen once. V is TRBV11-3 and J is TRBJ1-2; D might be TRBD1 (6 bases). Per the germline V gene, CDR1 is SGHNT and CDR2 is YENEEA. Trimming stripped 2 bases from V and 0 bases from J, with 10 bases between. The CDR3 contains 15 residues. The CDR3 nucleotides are TGTGCCAGCAGCTTAAAAGGGGGACCTAACTATGGCTACACCTTC. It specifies CASSLKGGPNYGYTF.

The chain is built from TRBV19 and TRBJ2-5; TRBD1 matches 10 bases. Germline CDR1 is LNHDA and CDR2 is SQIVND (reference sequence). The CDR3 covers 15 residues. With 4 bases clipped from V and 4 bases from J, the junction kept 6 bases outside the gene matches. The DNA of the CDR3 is TGTGCCAGTAGTACTGGACAGGGGGTGTCAGAGACCCAGTACTTC. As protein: CASSTGQGVSETQYF.

The DNA of the CDR3 is TGTGCCAGCAGCTTAGGAGCGAACACTGAAGCTTTCTTT. Residues: CASSLGANTEAFF. This chain connects TRBV11-2 to TRBJ1-1; D unresolved. V was cut by 1 base and J by 1 base, with 4 bases left in between. Looked up from germline, CDR1 is SGHAT and CDR2 is FQNNGV. The CDR3 is 13 amino acids.

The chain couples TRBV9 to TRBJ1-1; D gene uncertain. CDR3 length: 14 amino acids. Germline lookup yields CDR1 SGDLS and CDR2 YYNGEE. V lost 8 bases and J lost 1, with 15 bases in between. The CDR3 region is CASSPLLGNTEAFF. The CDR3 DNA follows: TGTGCCAGTTCCCCCCTTCTAGGGAACACTGAAGCTTTCTTT.

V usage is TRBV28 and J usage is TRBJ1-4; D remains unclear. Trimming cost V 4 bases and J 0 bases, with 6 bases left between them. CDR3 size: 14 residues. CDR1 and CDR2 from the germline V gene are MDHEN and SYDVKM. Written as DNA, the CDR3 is TGTGCCAGCAGTTCTCCGGCAACTAATGAAAAACTGTTTTTT. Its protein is CASSSPATNEKLFF. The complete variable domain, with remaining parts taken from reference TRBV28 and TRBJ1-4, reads DVKVTQSSRYLVKRTGEKVFLECVQDMDHENMFWYRQDPGLGLRLIYFSYDVKMKEKGDIPEGYSVSREKKERFSLILESASTNQTSMYLCASSSPATNEKLFFGSGTQLSVL.

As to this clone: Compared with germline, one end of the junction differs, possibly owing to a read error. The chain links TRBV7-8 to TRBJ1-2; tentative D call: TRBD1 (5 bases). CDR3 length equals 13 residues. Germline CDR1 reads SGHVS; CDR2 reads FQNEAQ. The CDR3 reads CASSLAAGQYRAF. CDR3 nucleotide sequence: TGTGCCAGCAGCTTAGCCGCAGGGCAGTACCGGGCCTTC.

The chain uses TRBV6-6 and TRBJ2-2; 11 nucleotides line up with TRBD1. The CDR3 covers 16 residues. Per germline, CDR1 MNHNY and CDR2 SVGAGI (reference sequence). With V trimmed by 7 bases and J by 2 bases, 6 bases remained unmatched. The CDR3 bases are TGTGCCAGCACCTCTGGACAGGGGGCTAACACCGGGGAGCTGTTTTTT. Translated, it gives CASTSGQGANTGELFF.

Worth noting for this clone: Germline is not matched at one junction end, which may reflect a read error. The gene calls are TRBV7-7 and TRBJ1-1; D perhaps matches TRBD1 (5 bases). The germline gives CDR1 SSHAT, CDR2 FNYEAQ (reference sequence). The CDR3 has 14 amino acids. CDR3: CASSPDSMNTEAFF. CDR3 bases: TGTGCTAGCAGCCCAGACAGCATGAACACTGAAGCTTTCTTT.

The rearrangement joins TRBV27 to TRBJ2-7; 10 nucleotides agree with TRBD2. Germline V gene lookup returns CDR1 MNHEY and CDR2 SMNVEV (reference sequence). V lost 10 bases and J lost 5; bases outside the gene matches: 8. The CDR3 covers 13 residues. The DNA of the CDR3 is TGTGCCACCGGACTAGCGGCCCCCAACGAGCAGTACTTC. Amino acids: CATGLAAPNEQYF.

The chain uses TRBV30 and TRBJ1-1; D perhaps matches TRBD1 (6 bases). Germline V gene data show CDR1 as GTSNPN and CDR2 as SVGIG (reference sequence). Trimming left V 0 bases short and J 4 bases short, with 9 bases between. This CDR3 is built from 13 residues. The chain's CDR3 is CAWSVGGATEAFF. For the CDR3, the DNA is TGTGCCTGGAGTGTAGGGGGGGCCACTGAAGCTTTCTTT.

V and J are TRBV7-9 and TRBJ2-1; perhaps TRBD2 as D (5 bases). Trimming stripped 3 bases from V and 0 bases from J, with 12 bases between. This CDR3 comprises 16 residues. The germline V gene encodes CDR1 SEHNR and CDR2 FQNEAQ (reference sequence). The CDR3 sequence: CASSFLRAGSYNEQFF. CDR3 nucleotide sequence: TGTGCCAGCAGCTTCCTGAGGGCAGGCTCCTACAATGAGCAGTTCTTC.

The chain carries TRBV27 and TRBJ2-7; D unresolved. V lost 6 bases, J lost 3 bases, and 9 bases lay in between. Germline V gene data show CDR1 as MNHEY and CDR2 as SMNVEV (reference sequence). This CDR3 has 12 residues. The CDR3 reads CASRNAGYEQYF. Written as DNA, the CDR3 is TGTGCCAGCAGAAACGCCGGCTACGAGCAGTACTTC.